Shown below are 6 T cell receptor beta chains from a single sample sequenced in a study of blood T cell repertoires in COVID-19. Profiling relied on immunoSEQ multiplex PCR, and the TCRdb table lists in-frame clones only, not all of them. The sample lists around 300,000 clones, about nine tenths occurring once. Material: peripheral blood. These receptors originate from a middle-aged woman who had recovered from COVID-19.

The V call is TRBV19, the J call TRBJ2-1; the match to TRBD2 covers 9 bases. The CDR3 extends over 15 amino acids. V gave up 6 bases and J gave up 3 bases; unmatched junction bases: 6. Germline loops: CDR1 LNHDA, CDR2 SQIVND (reference sequence). The CDR3 is CASRPGTSSYNEQFF. CDR3 bases: TGTGCCAGTAGGCCCGGGACTAGCAGCTACAATGAGCAGTTCTTC.

This sequence joins TRBV30 and TRBJ1-5; 9 bases agree with TRBD1. The trim removed 2 bases at V and 6 bases at J, leaving 11 bases unmatched. Per germline, CDR1 GTSNPN and CDR2 SVGIG (reference sequence). This CDR3 is 16 amino acids long. CDR3 DNA sequence: TGTGCCTGGAGTAGCCCCGGGACAGGGAAGTTTCAGCCCCAGCATTTT. It specifies CAWSSPGTGKFQPQHF.

The genes are TRBV2 and TRBJ2-1; TRBD2 might be the D (6 bases). The CDR3 consists of 14 residues. Per the germline V gene, CDR1 is SNHLY and CDR2 is FYNNEI. Trimming removed 5 bases at V and 1 base at J, with 9 bases between. The CDR3: CASSTGTSYNEQFF. Written as DNA, the CDR3 is TGTGCCAGCAGTACCGGGACTTCCTACAATGAGCAGTTCTTC.

The chain carries TRBV30 and TRBJ1-2; 7 bases agree with TRBD1. This CDR3 has 14 residues. From germline, CDR1 is GTSNPN and CDR2 SVGIG (reference sequence). V shed 2 bases, J shed 2 bases, and the junction held 5 bases outside the gene matches. CDR3 coding DNA: TGTGCCTGGAGTAACTACAGGGGAAACTATGGCTACACCTTC. Amino acid sequence: CAWSNYRGNYGYTF.

The genes are TRBV4-2 and TRBJ2-2; 8 positions agree with TRBD2. The CDR3 runs to 16 residues. V shed 1 base, J shed 2 bases, and the junction held 3 bases outside the gene matches. Per germline, CDR1 LGHNA and CDR2 YNFKEQ. CDR3: CASSQAGGTNTGELFF. Written as DNA, the CDR3 is TGTGCCAGCAGCCAAGCGGGAGGGACTAACACCGGGGAGCTGTTTTTT.

The chain combines TRBV7-8 with TRBJ2-7, with a tentative D call TRBD2 (6 bases). Germline CDR1 SGHVS, CDR2 FQNEAQ. Deletions cut 5 bases from V and 2 bases from J, with 25 bases between. CDR3 length equals 18 residues. CDR3 bases: TGTGCCAGCAGCACCGGGTTTCCGGGGGACTCTACCGCCTACGAGCAGTACTTC. It specifies CASSTGFPGDSTAYEQYF. The full variable domain, in which reference TRBV7-8 and TRBJ2-7 provide the parts outside the CDR3, is GAGVSQSPRYKVAKRGQDVALRCDPISGHVSLFWYQQALGQGPEFLTYFQNEAQLDKSGLPSDRFFAERPEGSVSTLKIQRTQQEDSAVYLCASSTGFPGDSTAYEQYFGPGTRLTVT.